This T cell receptor (beta chain) was observed in a study of CD8 T cells in Susac syndrome (dated by TCRdb to between 2018 and 2020). Notes on the research overall: The study used repertoire sequencing to test whether antigen drove CD8+ T cell activation and differentiation in Susac syndrome. The investigation overall reported the following: The study acknowledged that relatively few individuals were included in the TCR sequencing and HLA analysis.

The CDR3 covers 14 residues, taking in both the cysteine and the phenylalanine. Only the CDR3 DNA stays, 42 bases, in frame from base 1. V is cut back by 5 bases and J by 1 base, with 4 bases in the junction unmatched. The germline V gene yields SQVTM for CDR1 and ANQGSEA for CDR2. RNA was extracted using the RNeasy kit, and roughly 0.5 to 1 microgram was reverse transcribed with random hexamers. The immunoSEQ multiplex PCR assay, covering 54 Vbeta and 13 Jbeta segments, was used to amplify TCR beta CDR3 regions. PCR amplification bias was corrected using a synthetic template baseline for primer optimization and computational correction. As for the original processing: Reads were annotated to V, D and J genes per IMGT and analyzed with immunoSEQ Analyzer, keeping only productive sequences. To calculate clonality, Shannon entropy was normalized by log2 of the number of productive unique sequences and then subtracted from one. For each patient and control, public and private clones were evaluated among the 100 most prevalent clones. Clones were defined as Susac-specific when absent from the healthy and MS cohorts, from about 1,100 published viral clones and from other ImmuneACCESS disease sequences. TCRdb cleaned the public reads at Q25 with fastp, built clones with MiXCR and kept in-frame beta chains. Entries that share a CDR3 protein sequence are merged under the most common genes and DNA. The V and J calls here are based on TCRdb, not the publication. The sample profile shows more than 85,000 distinct CDR3 sequences; around 95% of them were found once. Of the sample, approximately 0.093% is held by the ten largest clones.

Peripheral blood CD8+ and CD4+ T cells from healthy donors, Susac syndrome patients and multiple sclerosis patients were profiled using high-throughput TCR beta sequencing. Healthy donors were included as age- and sex-matched controls. Bulk CD8+ and CD4+ T cells were purified magnetically by negative isolation, whereas CD8+ TEMRA cells were enriched by FACS. Blood was collected in EDTA tubes and processed within 24 hours, with PBMCs isolated through density gradient centrifugation. PBMCs intended for TCR sequencing were cryopreserved in liquid nitrogen and thawed later in a water bath at 37 degrees C. Purity of sorted or isolated CD4+, CD8+ and CD8+ TEMRA cells was at least 90%. In the case of this clonotype: Its binding antigen is unknown. Base qualities were left out, and no much larger clone turns up one base away.

The chain employs TRBV29-1 and TRBJ2-2, with 7 bases aligning to TRBD2. Sequenced material: CD4+ T cells from PBMCs. The receptor was isolated from a human donor in good health. The DNA is TGCAGCGTTAGCCCGGGGGGGAACACCGGGGAGCTGTTTTTT. Translated, this is CSVSPGGNTGELFF.